The 20 T cell receptor beta chains below all came from one sample that was sequenced in a study of cytomegalovirus exposure and HLA in healthy donors. Data came from immunoSEQ multiplex PCR; TCRdb stores just in-frame clones and leaves some out. Seen here are roughly 43,000 clones, about 94% observed once, and the top ten hold 5.6%. Sequences were obtained from PBMCs. The receptors were gathered from a man aged 18-30 years in good health and CMV-seronegative.

This clone was picked up one time. V gene TRBV5-1 combines with J gene TRBJ2-5; 7 bases agree with TRBD1. The CDR3 contains 14 residues. Trimming took 2 bases from V and 8 from J; bases not matched to a gene: 9. Germline CDR1 reads SGHRS; CDR2 reads YFSETQ. The CDR3 here is CASSFRDRISTQYF. CDR3 nucleotide sequence: TGCGCCAGCAGCTTCCGGGACAGAATTAGTACCCAGTACTTC.

This clone rates as medium-sized. The CDR3 spells CASSQEAANYGYTF. CDR3 sequence (DNA): TGCGCCAGCAGCCAGGAGGCAGCTAACTATGGCTACACCTTC. The rearrangement links TRBV4-1 to TRBJ1-2; no reliable D call. V was trimmed by 3 bases and J by 0 bases, leaving 8 bases between them. There are 14 residues in the CDR3. Germline CDR1 and CDR2: MGHRA and YSYEKL.

J is TRBJ2-7 and V is TRBV4-2; weak D call: TRBD1 (6 bases). The V gene lost 3 bases and the J gene lost 5 bases, with 14 bases spanning the gap. The CDR3 length is 14 residues. CDR1 is LGHNA, CDR2 YNFKEQ, per germline. The CDR3 reads CASSQLGARHEQYF. CDR3 bases: TGTGCCAGCAGCCAGCTGGGGGCGCGGCACGAGCAGTACTTC.

The chain has TRBV29-1 and TRBJ2-7; D may be TRBD2 (5 bases). The V and J ends lost 4 bases and 0 bases respectively, with 19 bases between them. The germline V gene encodes CDR1 SQVTM and CDR2 ANQGSEA. CDR3 size: 16 residues. CDR3 region: CSVVTGPGRGSYEQYF. The CDR3 nucleotides read TGCAGCGTTGTCACTGGACCAGGACGGGGCTCCTACGAGCAGTACTTC.

The J gene is TRBJ1-3, the V gene TRBV4-3; D uncertain. CDR1 is LGHNA and CDR2 is YSLEER in the germline V gene. V lost 0 bases to trimming and J lost 0 bases, with 6 bases between them. The CDR3 totals 15 residues. The CDR3 region is CASSQDGSSGNTIYF. In DNA, the CDR3 is TGCGCCAGCAGCCAAGATGGGAGCTCTGGAAACACCATATATTTT.

The chain uses TRBV4-2 and TRBJ2-1; 11 bases map to TRBD1. The germline gives CDR1 LGHNA, CDR2 YNFKEQ. With 4 bases clipped from V and 0 bases from J, the junction kept 11 bases outside the gene matches. The CDR3 sequence is 19 residues long. CDR3 residues: CASSRYRTGGPSSYNEQFF. DNA of the CDR3: TGTGCCAGCAGCCGATACCGGACAGGGGGCCCGAGCTCCTACAATGAGCAGTTCTTC.

The chain recombines TRBV7-8 with TRBJ2-3, with a possible D match to TRBD2 (5 bases). Germline CDR1 reads SGHVS; CDR2 reads FQNEAQ. This CDR3 is 13 amino acids long. Trimming pared 11 bases from V and 0 bases from J, leaving 12 bases between. CDR3 region: CASGMGSTDTQYF. For the CDR3, the DNA is TGTGCCTCGGGGATGGGGAGCACAGATACGCAGTATTTT.

V gene TRBV6-5 combines with J gene TRBJ2-7; TRBD1 is a possible D gene (5 bases). The V gene lost 0 bases and the J gene lost 2 bases, with 11 bases spanning the gap. Germline V gives CDR1 MNHEY, CDR2 SVGAGI. The CDR3 runs 15 residues. The chain's CDR3 is CASSYSDQGTYEQYF. In DNA, the CDR3 is TGTGCCAGCAGTTACTCTGATCAGGGAACCTACGAGCAGTACTTC.

This chain links TRBV2 with TRBJ2-7; 8 bases align to TRBD1. With 6 bases clipped from V and 5 bases from J, the junction kept 3 bases outside the gene matches. This CDR3 is 12 amino acids long. Germline V gene sequence: CDR1 SNHLY, CDR2 FYNNEI. The CDR3 DNA is TGTGCCAGCAGGGGACAGGAGCACGAGCAGTACTTC. Its translation is CASRGQEHEQYF.

A word on this clone: No DNA is shown, since the ends of the CDR3 on it are uncertain; the CDR3 is the one TCRdb lists. This chain connects TRBV5-4 to TRBJ1-4; the table assigns TRBD1, which was not confirmed against the DNA. The CDR3 spans 14 amino acids, including both terminal residues. Germline CDR1 is SGHNT and CDR2 is YYREEE (reference sequence). CDR3 region: CASSFGPGGEKLFF.

The chain employs TRBV11-2 and TRBJ2-1; TRBD2 aligns across 11 bases. Trimming at V came to 8 bases and at J to 6 bases, leaving 6 bases not matched to a gene. The CDR3 is 14 residues long. Per germline, CDR1 SGHAT and CDR2 FQNNGV. The CDR3, as DNA: TGTGCCAGCTCACTAGCGGGAGTTAGCAATGAGCAGTTCTTC. Its protein is CASSLAGVSNEQFF. Full variable domain (missing parts from reference TRBV11-2 and TRBJ2-1): EAGVAQSPRYKIIEKRQSVAFWCNPISGHATLYWYQQILGQGPKLLIQFQNNGVVDDSQLPKDRFSAERLKGVDSTLKIQPAKLEDSAVYLCASSLAGVSNEQFFGPGTRLTVL.

V and J are TRBV6-1 and TRBJ1-1; a weak D match, TRBD1 (6 bases). The CDR3 has 15 residues. Trimming shortened V by 5 bases and J by 0 bases, and 13 bases separated the two germline ends. Per germline, CDR1 MNHNS and CDR2 SASEGT. This CDR3 reads CASSSAGVMNTEAFF. CDR3 sequence (DNA): TGTGCCAGCAGTTCCGCAGGGGTCATGAACACTGAAGCTTTCTTT.

This sequence joins TRBV11-2 and TRBJ1-2; TRBD1 is a possible D gene (5 bases). Germline lookup yields CDR1 SGHAT and CDR2 FQNNGV. V was pared by 0 bases and J by 7 bases, with 18 bases between. The CDR3 contains 16 residues. CDR3 sequence (DNA): TGTGCCAGCAGCTTAGATGGTGTAGGGGCGCAACTTGGCTACACCTTC. This sequence encodes CASSLDGVGAQLGYTF.

This clone came up once. The genes are TRBV25-1 and TRBJ1-4, with 9 bases matching TRBD1. The CDR3 loop spans 16 amino acids. CDR1 is MGHDK and CDR2 is SYGVNS in the germline V gene. Unmatched junction bases numbered 12, after V lost 5 bases and J lost 8 bases. CDR3 bases: TGTGCCAGCAGTAGATCCGGGACAGGGAATGTGGAAAAACTGTTTTTT. Protein product: CASSRSGTGNVEKLFF.

The chain is built from TRBV6-4 and TRBJ2-1; TRBD2 matches 8 bases. This CDR3 region has 14 residues. Germline values: CDR1 MRHNA, CDR2 SNTAGT. J was trimmed by 7 bases and V by 4 bases; bases with no gene match: 6. CDR3 nucleotides: TGTGCCAGCAGTGTGGCGGGAGGAGGAAATGAGCAGTTCTTC. This gives the protein CASSVAGGGNEQFF.

This clone was counted a single time. The gene calls are TRBV18 and TRBJ2-2, with D perhaps matching TRBD2 (5 bases). V was shortened by 3 bases and J by 3 bases, with 11 bases between the two germline ends. Germline V lookup: CDR1 KGHSH, CDR2 LQKENI. The CDR3 is 15 amino acids. Written as DNA, the CDR3 is TGTGCCAGCTCACCGGGTCAAGCGGACACCGGGGAGCTGTTTTTT. This translates into CASSPGQADTGELFF.

The chain uses TRBV6-1 and TRBJ2-7; weak D call: TRBD1 (6 bases). CDR1 is MNHNS, CDR2 SASEGT, per germline. The CDR3 is 12 residues long. The V and J ends lost 8 bases and 1 base respectively, with 9 bases between them. CDR3 loop: CASVTGSYEQYF. The CDR3 coding sequence is TGTGCCAGCGTTACAGGGTCCTACGAGCAGTACTTC.

DNA for the CDR3: TGTGCCAGCAGCCGCCCGACTAGCGGGAGGGCCCGCGGCAACAATGAGCAGTTCTTC. Translation: CASSRPTSGRARGNNEQFF. The gene calls are TRBV7-2 and TRBJ2-1; 14 bases align to TRBD2. The CDR3 is made up of 19 amino acids. V shed 5 bases and J 5 bases; nucleotides not matched to a gene: 14. Germline-derived CDR1 and CDR2 are SGHTA and FQGNSA.

This clone was seen a single time. The CDR3 coding sequence is TGTGCCAGCAGTTCGGACACGTACAATGAGCAGTTCTTC. Amino acids: CASSSDTYNEQFF. The V gene is TRBV28, the J gene TRBJ2-1; TRBD1 might be the D (5 bases). CDR3 size: 13 residues. Germline V CDR1 and CDR2: MDHEN, SYDVKM. The ends were cut back, 4 bases at V and 4 bases at J, with 8 bases in the middle. The variable domain in full, with the rest retrieved from reference TRBV28 and TRBJ2-1, is DVKVTQSSRYLVKRTGEKVFLECVQDMDHENMFWYRQDPGLGLRLIYFSYDVKMKEKGDIPEGYSVSREKKERFSLILESASTNQTSMYLCASSSDTYNEQFFGPGTRLTVL.

The V and J genes are TRBV27 and TRBJ2-7; weak D call: TRBD2 (7 bases). The CDR3 consists of 12 residues. CDR1 is MNHEY and CDR2 is SMNVEV in the germline V gene (reference sequence). V was trimmed by 6 bases and J by 10 bases, leaving 16 bases between them. CDR3 region: CASRGGTSLQYF. The CDR3 DNA sequence: TGTGCCAGCAGGGGGGGGACATCCCTCCAGTACTTC.